This T cell receptor (beta chain) originates from a study of glioma-infiltrating T cells. Study outcomes and limitations: Gliomas, especially low-grade, showed above-expected tissue-blood divergence; non-neoplastic patients showed below. CDR3 overlap between tissue and blood was very small.

This clonotype showed up many times. No antigen is known for it. CDR1 is MNHNS and CDR2 is SASEGT in the germline V gene. With 8 bases clipped from V and 0 bases from J, the junction kept 11 bases outside the gene matches. The CDR3 spans 17 residues. The iRepertoire nested amplicon-rescue multiplex PCR amplified TCR alpha and beta CDR3s from RNA. Tissue mRNA or PBMC total RNA, about 90-400 ng, went into one-step reverse transcription and amplification. One entry per CDR3 protein, called by TCRdb with MiXCR from the multiplex PCR reads. The repertoire holds tens of thousands of distinct CDR3 sequences, with under 30% as singletons.

This chain uses TRBV6-1 with TRBJ2-5; TRBD2 agrees at 11 bases. Source material: glioma tissue, nonneoplastic brain tissue, or PBMCs (not recorded which). This receptor was taken from a human donor with low-grade glioma or glioblastoma, undergoing nonglioma brain surgery, or in good health (not recorded which). Here the CDR3 reads CASGKLAGAGYQETQYF. As DNA, the CDR3 is TGTGCCAGCGGCAAACTAGCGGGAGCTGGGTACCAAGAGACCCAGTACTTC.